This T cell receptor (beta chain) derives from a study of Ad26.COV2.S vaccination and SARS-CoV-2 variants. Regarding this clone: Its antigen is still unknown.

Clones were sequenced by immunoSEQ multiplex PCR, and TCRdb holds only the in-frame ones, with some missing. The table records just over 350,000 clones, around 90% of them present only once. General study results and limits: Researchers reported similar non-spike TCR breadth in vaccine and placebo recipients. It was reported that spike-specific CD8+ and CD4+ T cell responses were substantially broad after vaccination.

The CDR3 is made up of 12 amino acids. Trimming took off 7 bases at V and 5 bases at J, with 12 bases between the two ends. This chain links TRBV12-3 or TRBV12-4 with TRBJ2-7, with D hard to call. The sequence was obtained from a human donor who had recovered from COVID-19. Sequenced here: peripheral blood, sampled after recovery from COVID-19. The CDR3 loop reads CASKGWSHEQYF. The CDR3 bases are TGTGCCAGCAAGGGTTGGTCTCACGAGCAGTACTTC.